The entry that follows covers one T cell receptor (beta chain) sequence. The V gene lost 4 bases and the J gene lost 3 bases, with 18 bases spanning the gap. The CDR3 is 16 amino acids. The germline V gene has CDR1 SGHTA and CDR2 FQGNSA. This sample stems from a study of T cell changes during pregnancy in multiple sclerosis. TCRdb keeps only in-frame clones here, not all; method: immunoSEQ multiplex PCR. The sample lists roughly 57,000 clones; roughly 90% were seen once. The J gene is TRBJ1-2, the V gene TRBV7-2; tentatively, D is TRBD1 (5 bases). The specimen comprised CD4+ T cells from peripheral blood mononuclear cells, sampled after pregnancy. The TCR originated in a female donor with multiple sclerosis, enrolled in a pregnancy study. CDR3: CASSSLRAGWDYGYTF. The DNA for the CDR3 is TGTGCCAGCAGCTCACTTCGGGCAGGGTGGGACTATGGCTACACCTTC.